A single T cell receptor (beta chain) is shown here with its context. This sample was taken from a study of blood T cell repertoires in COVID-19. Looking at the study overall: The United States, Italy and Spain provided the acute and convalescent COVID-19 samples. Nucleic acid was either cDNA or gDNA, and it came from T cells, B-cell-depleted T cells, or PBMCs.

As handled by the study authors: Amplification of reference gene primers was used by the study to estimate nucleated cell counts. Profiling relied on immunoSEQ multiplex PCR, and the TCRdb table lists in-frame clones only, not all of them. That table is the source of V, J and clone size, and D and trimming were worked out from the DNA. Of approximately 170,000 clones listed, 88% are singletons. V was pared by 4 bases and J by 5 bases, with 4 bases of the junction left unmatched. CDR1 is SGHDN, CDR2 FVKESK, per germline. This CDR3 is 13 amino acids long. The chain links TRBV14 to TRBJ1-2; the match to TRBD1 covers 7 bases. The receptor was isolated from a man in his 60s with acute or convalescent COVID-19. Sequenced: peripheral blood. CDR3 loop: CASSPRTGYGYTF. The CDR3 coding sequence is TGTGCCAGCAGCCCAAGGACAGGTTATGGCTACACCTTC.